Below, 3 T cell receptor beta chains from the same sample are listed, as sequenced in a study of graft-versus-host responses after intestinal transplantation. These TCRs' antigens remain unknown. Clones were read by immunoSEQ multiplex PCR, and TCRdb kept only the in-frame ones, dropping some. Of 50,000 to 75,000 clones in the sample, 94% were seen once. The starting material was unstimulated CD4+ T cells sorted from spleen or lymph node cells, obtained before transplant. These receptors all come from a human donor who was the organ donor for an intestinal transplant.

The rearrangement uses TRBV7-8 and TRBJ1-2; D is ambiguous. Germline V gives CDR1 SGHVS, CDR2 FQNEAQ. The CDR3 has 16 residues. Trimming stripped 4 bases from V and 0 bases from J, with 15 bases between. This CDR3 reads CASSSPYTRANYGYTF. DNA of the CDR3: TGTGCCAGCAGCTCGCCCTACACTAGAGCTAACTATGGCTACACCTTC.

The V call is TRBV19, the J call TRBJ1-2, with D perhaps matching TRBD1 (5 bases). Germline CDR1 and CDR2: LNHDA and SQIVND (reference sequence). The CDR3 is 14 amino acids. Trimming took 0 bases from V and 3 from J, leaving 8 bases between them. CDR3 DNA: TGTGCCAGTAGTATAGAGGGACCAGACTATGGCTACACCTTC. This codes for CASSIEGPDYGYTF.

The genes are TRBV29-1 and TRBJ1-4; no reliable D call. The ends were cut back, 2 bases at V and 7 bases at J, with 11 bases in the middle. This CDR3 is 13 amino acids long. From germline, CDR1 is SQVTM and CDR2 ANQGSEA. In DNA, the CDR3 is TGCAGCGTTGAAATGGGTGGAGGTGAAAAACTGTTTTTT. Translation: CSVEMGGGEKLFF.